Below are 13 T cell receptor beta chains sequenced from a single sample in a study of cytomegalovirus exposure and HLA in healthy donors. The PCR contained 60 Vbeta and 13 Jbeta primers. This table comes from immunoSEQ multiplex PCR, and its TCRdb copy is limited to in-frame clones, with some not included. The table has nearly 110,000 clones, around 74% seen once. Sequenced input: PBMCs. These receptors all come from a woman aged 40 to 50 in good health and CMV-seropositive.

The rearrangement links TRBV5-1 to TRBJ2-1; 9 bases align to TRBD2. V dropped 9 bases and J dropped 2; count of bases not matched to a gene: 9. The CDR3 length is 15 residues. The germline V gene encodes CDR1 SGHRS and CDR2 YFSETQ. The CDR3 region is CATSLGTSTYNEQFF. DNA of the CDR3: TGCGCCACCTCATTGGGGACTAGCACCTACAATGAGCAGTTCTTC.

A single count supports this clone. This chain's CDR3 is CAWGQGAARYQETQYF. The DNA of the CDR3 is TGTGCCTGGGGACAGGGGGCGGCGAGGTACCAAGAGACCCAGTACTTC. V gene TRBV30 combines with J gene TRBJ2-5; 11 nucleotides agree with TRBD1. V was clipped by 5 bases and J by 0 bases; unmatched bases: 8. The CDR3 is made up of 16 amino acids. Germline V CDR1 and CDR2: GTSNPN, SVGIG (reference sequence). The complete variable domain, with remaining parts taken from reference TRBV30 and TRBJ2-5, reads SQTIHQWPATLVQPVGSPLSLECTVEGTSNPNLYWYRQAAGRGLQLLFYSVGIGQISSEVPQNLSASRPQDRQFILSSKKLLLSDSGFYLCAWGQGAARYQETQYFGPGTRLLVL.

This clone was detected many times. The chain recombines TRBV7-2 with TRBJ2-7; the match to TRBD2 covers 15 bases. CDR3 length equals 13 residues. V lost 5 bases and J lost 9; bases outside the gene matches: 2. The V gene's germline CDR1 is SGHTA and CDR2 FQGNSA. In nucleotides, the CDR3 is TGTGCCAGCAGCCCGGGACTAGCGGGGGGGCAGTACTTC. It encodes CASSPGLAGGQYF.

CDR3 loop: CSVVRDIGYTF. Here the CDR3 DNA reads TGCAGTGTCGTTAGGGACATAGGCTACACCTTC. The chain carries TRBV20-1 and TRBJ1-2; D is perhaps TRBD1 (6 bases). The CDR3 extends over 11 amino acids. V gave up 7 bases and J gave up 8 bases, with 14 bases separating them. CDR1 and CDR2 from the germline V gene are DFQATT and SNEGSKA (reference sequence).

V usage is TRBV19 and J usage is TRBJ1-2; weak D call: TRBD1 (5 bases). This CDR3 is built from 14 residues. Germline-derived CDR1 and CDR2 are LNHDA and SQIVND (reference sequence). V was clipped by 1 base and J by 4 bases, with 10 bases between them. CDR3 region: CASSIALGGYGYTF. The DNA for the CDR3 is TGTGCCAGTAGTATAGCCCTCGGGGGCTATGGCTACACCTTC.

J is TRBJ1-1 and V is TRBV6-1; tentatively, D is TRBD1 (6 bases). The CDR3 sequence is 14 residues long. V lost 3 bases and J lost 6, with 14 bases in between. The germline V gene has CDR1 MNHNS and CDR2 SASEGT. CDR3 DNA sequence: TGTGCCAGCAGTGATTACCTTCGGACAGCTGAAGCTTTCTTT. This gives the protein CASSDYLRTAEAFF.

This clone was counted a few times. This chain joins TRBV30 and TRBJ2-3; 10 nucleotides agree with TRBD2. The CDR3 is 14 residues long. After removal of 5 bases from V and 7 bases from J, the junction contained 9 bases not matched to a gene. Germline CDR1 reads GTSNPN; CDR2 reads SVGIG (reference sequence). This chain's CDR3 is CAWSPGTSDYTQYF. In DNA form, the CDR3 reads TGTGCCTGGTCCCCAGGGACTAGCGACTATACGCAGTATTTT.

The sample holds a few counts of this clone. The chain uses TRBV29-1 and TRBJ2-5, with 10 nucleotides matching TRBD2. The germline CDR1 and CDR2 sequences are SQVTM and ANQGSEA. This CDR3 region has 14 residues. The junction had 6 bases not matched to a gene; V was cut back by 3 bases and J by 5 bases. The CDR3 DNA reads TGCAGCGTTGATCTACTAGCGGGGTGGGAGACCCAGTACTTC. Translation gives CSVDLLAGWETQYF.

This clone was detected only once. DNA for the CDR3: TGTGCCAGCCGAGGGGGGGCGGGCCAATACAATGAGCAGTTCTTC. Its translation is CASRGGAGQYNEQFF. This chain joins TRBV9 and TRBJ2-1; D possibly corresponds to TRBD2 (7 bases). Germline V CDR1 and CDR2: SGDLS, YYNGEE. V was pared by 7 bases and J by 4 bases, with 18 bases between. The CDR3 is made up of 15 amino acids.

This clone was detected only a few times. This sequence joins TRBV6-5 and TRBJ2-7, with 8 positions matching TRBD2. The junction had 13 bases not matched to a gene; V was cut back by 4 bases and J by 5 bases. There are 16 residues in the CDR3. Per germline, CDR1 MNHEY and CDR2 SVGAGI. CDR3 bases: TGTGCCAGCAGTTCCCTCTGGCGGGGGGCCGGTAACGAGCAGTACTTC. This gives the protein CASSSLWRGAGNEQYF.

This chain uses TRBV5-6 with TRBJ2-1, with D possibly TRBD1 on 5 matching bases. The CDR3 extends over 15 amino acids. Germline assignment: CDR1 SGHDT and CDR2 YYEEEE. Trimming removed 2 bases at V and 4 bases at J, with 13 bases between. The CDR3 loop is CASSLGQGRYNEQFF. The CDR3 region has the DNA TGTGCCAGCAGCTTAGGGCAGGGTCGATACAATGAGCAGTTCTTC.

This clone appeared a few times. V is TRBV5-8 and J is TRBJ2-1; TRBD2 agrees at 11 bases. The CDR3 sequence is 17 residues long. Germline V gene lookup returns CDR1 SGHTS and CDR2 YDEGEE. V trimming: 0 bases; J trimming: 8 bases; junction bases outside the gene matches: 10. Written as DNA, the CDR3 is TGTGCCAGCAGCTTGGTGGTAGCGGGGGGGCAAGTTTATGAGCAGTTCTTC. Protein product: CASSLVVAGGQVYEQFF. Full variable domain (rest looked up from reference TRBV5-8 and TRBJ2-1): EAGVTQSPTHLIKTRGQQATLRCSPISGHTSVYWYQQALGLGLQFLLWYDEGEERNRGNFPPRFSGRQFPNYSSELNVNALELEDSALYLCASSLVVAGGQVYEQFFGPGTRLTVL.

The genes are TRBV6-5 and TRBJ1-4; possible D gene TRBD1, 5 bases. The CDR3 runs 14 residues. Germline V gene sequence: CDR1 MNHEY, CDR2 SVGAGI. The V end lost 10 bases, the J end lost 2 bases, and 14 bases lay between the germline ends. The CDR3 nucleotides are TGTGCCACTAAGGGCGGGGCGACTAATGAAAAACTGTTTTTT. Encoded protein: CATKGGATNEKLFF.